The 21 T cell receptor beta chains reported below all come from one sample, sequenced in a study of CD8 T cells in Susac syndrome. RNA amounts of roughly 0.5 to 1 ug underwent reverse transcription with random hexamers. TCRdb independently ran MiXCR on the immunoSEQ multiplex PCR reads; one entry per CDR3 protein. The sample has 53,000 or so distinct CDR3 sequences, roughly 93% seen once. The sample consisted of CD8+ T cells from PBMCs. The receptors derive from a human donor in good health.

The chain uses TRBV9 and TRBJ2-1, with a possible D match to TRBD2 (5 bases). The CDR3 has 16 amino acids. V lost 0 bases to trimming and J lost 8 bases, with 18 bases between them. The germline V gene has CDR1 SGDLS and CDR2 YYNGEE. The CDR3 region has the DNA TGTGCCAGCAGCGTAGGCGCCTCCATTTTAGCGTATGAGCAGTTCTTC. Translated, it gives CASSVGASILAYEQFF.

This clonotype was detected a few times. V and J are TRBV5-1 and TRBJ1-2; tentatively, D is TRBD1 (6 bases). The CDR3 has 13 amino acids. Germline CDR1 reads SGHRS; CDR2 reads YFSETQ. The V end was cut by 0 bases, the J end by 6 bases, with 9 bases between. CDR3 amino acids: CASSLAGADGYTF. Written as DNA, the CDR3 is TGCGCCAGCAGCTTGGCGGGGGCGGATGGCTACACCTTC. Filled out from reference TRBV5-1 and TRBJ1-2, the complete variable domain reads KAGVTQTPRYLIKTRGQQVTLSCSPISGHRSVSWYQQTPGQGLQFLFEYFSETQRNKGNFPGRFSGRQFSNSRSEMNVSTLELGDSALYLCASSLAGADGYTFGSGTRLTVV.

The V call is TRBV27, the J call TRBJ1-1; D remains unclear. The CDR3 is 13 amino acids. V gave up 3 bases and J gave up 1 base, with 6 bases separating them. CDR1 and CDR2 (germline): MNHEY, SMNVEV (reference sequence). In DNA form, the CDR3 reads TGTGCCAGCAGTTTTGGGTCGAACACTGAAGCTTTCTTT. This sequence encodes CASSFGSNTEAFF.

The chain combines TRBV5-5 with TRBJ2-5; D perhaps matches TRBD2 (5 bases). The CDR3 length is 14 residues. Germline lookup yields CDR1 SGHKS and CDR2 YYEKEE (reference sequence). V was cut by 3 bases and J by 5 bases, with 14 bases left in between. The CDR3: CASSSPERVETQYF. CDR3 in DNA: TGTGCCAGCAGCTCCCCCGAGAGGGTGGAGACCCAGTACTTC.

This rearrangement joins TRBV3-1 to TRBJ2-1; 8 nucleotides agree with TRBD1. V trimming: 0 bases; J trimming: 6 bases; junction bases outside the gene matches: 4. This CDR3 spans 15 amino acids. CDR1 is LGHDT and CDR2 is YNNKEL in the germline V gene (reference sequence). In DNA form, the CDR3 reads TGTGCCAGCAGCCAAGATCTGGACAGGGTCAATGAGCAGTTCTTC. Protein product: CASSQDLDRVNEQFF.

CDR3 coding DNA: TGCAGTGCTTGGCTAGCGGAGGCATCCTACGAGCAGTACTTC. Amino acid sequence: CSAWLAEASYEQYF. The chain couples TRBV20-1 to TRBJ2-7; TRBD2 agrees at 7 bases. Germline-derived CDR1 and CDR2 are DFQATT and SNEGSKA (reference sequence). This CDR3 contains 14 residues. Trimming cost V 5 bases and J 1 base; bases outside gene matches: 8.

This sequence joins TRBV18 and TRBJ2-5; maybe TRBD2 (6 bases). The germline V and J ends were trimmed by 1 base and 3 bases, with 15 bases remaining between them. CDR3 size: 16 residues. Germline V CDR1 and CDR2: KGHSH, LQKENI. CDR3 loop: CASSPQRERQEETQYF. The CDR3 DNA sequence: TGTGCCAGCTCACCACAACGGGAGCGGCAGGAAGAGACCCAGTACTTC.

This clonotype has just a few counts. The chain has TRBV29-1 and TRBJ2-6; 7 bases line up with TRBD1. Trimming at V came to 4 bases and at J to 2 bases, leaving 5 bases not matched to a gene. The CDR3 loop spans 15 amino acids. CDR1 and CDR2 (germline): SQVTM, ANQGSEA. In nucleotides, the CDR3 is TGCAGCGTTGCCGACGACAGGGCTGGGGCCAACGTCCTGACTTTC. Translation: CSVADDRAGANVLTF.

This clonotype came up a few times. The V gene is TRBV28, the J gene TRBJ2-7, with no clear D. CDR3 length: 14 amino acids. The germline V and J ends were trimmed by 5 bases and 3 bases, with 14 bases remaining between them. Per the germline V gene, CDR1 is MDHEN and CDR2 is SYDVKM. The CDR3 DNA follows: TGTGCCAGCAGTCAACAGTCTTTGGGCTACGAGCAGTACTTC. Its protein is CASSQQSLGYEQYF.

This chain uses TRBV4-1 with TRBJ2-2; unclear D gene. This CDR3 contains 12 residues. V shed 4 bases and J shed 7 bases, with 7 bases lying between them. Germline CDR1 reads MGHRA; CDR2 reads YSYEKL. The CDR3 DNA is TGCGCCAGCAGCCGACTTATCGGGGAGCTGTTTTTT. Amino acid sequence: CASSRLIGELFF.

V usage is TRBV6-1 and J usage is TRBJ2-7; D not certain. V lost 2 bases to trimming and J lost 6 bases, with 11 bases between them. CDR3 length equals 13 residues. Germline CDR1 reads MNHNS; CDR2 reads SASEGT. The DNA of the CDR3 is TGTGCCAGCAGTGAATTGTCGATTGGCGAGCAGTACTTC. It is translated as CASSELSIGEQYF.

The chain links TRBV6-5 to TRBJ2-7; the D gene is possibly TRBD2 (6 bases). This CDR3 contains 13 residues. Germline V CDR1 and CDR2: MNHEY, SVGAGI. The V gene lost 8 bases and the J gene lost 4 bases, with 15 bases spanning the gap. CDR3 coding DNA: TGTGCCAGCGGACGGGGGTTAAGTTACGAGCAGTACTTC. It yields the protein CASGRGLSYEQYF.

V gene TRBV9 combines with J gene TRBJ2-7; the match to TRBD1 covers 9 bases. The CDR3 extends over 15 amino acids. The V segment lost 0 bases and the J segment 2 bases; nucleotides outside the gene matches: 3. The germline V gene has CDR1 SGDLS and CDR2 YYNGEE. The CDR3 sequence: CASSVAGQGTYEQYF. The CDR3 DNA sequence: TGTGCCAGCAGCGTAGCTGGACAGGGGACCTACGAGCAGTACTTC.

This CDR3 is CASSLGFQSGADTQYF. In nucleotides, the CDR3 is TGTGCCAGCAGCTTGGGATTCCAGTCTGGCGCAGATACGCAGTATTTT. This sequence joins TRBV7-2 and TRBJ2-3; D remains unclear. Germline V gene data show CDR1 as SGHTA and CDR2 as FQGNSA. Trimming cost V 3 bases and J 4 bases, with 17 bases left between them. The CDR3 extends over 16 amino acids.

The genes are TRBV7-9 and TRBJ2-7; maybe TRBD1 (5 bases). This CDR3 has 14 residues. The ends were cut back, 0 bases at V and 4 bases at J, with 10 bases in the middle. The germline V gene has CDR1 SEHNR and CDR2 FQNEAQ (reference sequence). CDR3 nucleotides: TGTGCCAGCAGCTTAGCAGCTTCAGGGTACGAGCAGTACTTC. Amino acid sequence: CASSLAASGYEQYF.

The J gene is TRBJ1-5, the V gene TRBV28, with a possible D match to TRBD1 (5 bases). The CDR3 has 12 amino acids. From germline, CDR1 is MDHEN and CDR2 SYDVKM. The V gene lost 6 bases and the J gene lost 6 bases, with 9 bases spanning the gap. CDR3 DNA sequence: TGTGCCAGCAGGTTCAGGGTTCAGCCCCAGCATTTT. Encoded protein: CASRFRVQPQHF.

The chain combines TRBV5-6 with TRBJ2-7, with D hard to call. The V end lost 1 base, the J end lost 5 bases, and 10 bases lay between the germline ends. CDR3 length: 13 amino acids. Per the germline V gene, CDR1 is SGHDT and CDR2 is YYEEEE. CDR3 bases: TGTGCCAGCAGCTTGATGTTACGAAACGAGCAGTACTTC. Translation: CASSLMLRNEQYF.

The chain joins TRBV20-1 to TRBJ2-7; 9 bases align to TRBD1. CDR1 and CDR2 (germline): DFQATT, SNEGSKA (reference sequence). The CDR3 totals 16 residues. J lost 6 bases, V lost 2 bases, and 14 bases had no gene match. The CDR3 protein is CSARPARTGVSSEQYF. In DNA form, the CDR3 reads TGCAGTGCTAGACCGGCAAGGACAGGGGTCTCTAGCGAGCAGTACTTC.

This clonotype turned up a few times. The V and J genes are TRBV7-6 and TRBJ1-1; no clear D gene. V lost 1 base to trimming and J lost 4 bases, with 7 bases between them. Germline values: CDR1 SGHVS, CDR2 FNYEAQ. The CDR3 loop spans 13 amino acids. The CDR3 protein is CASSLGVGTEAFF. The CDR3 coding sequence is TGTGCCAGCAGCTTAGGTGTGGGCACTGAAGCTTTCTTT.

In DNA form, the CDR3 reads TGTGCCAGCACTCCGACAGGAGCTAATGGCTACACCTTC. Translated: CASTPTGANGYTF. This sequence joins TRBV25-1 and TRBJ1-2; maybe TRBD1 (6 bases). V was clipped by 7 bases and J by 6 bases, with 15 bases between them. Germline assignment: CDR1 MGHDK and CDR2 SYGVNS. This CDR3 has 13 amino acids.

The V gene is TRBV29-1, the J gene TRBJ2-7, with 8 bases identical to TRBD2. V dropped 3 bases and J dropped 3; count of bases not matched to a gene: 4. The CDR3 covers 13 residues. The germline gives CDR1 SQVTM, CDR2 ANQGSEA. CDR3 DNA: TGCAGCGTTGACGAAAGCGGGAGCTACGAGCAGTACTTC. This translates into CSVDESGSYEQYF.